This is a list of T cell receptor beta chains from one sample in a study of Tregs in tolerant kidney transplant recipients. TCRdb's table, derived via immunoSEQ multiplex PCR, lists solely in-frame clones and lacks some. The table includes over 50,000 clones, 83% detected once. Sequencing was carried out using CD4+ T cells from blood. Every receptor here comes from a human donor in good health. CDR3s include the opening cysteine and the closing phenylalanine or tryptophan. The order of the fields is CDR3 length, V gene, J gene, clone size, D gene, CDR3 DNA, CDR3 protein. The D gene is left open where the match is weak. Clone size is shown for a subset of rows, as once, few, many or a class of expanded clone.

12	TRBV18	TRBJ2-2	NA	NA	TGTGCCTCTCAGGGGACCACCGGGGAGCTGTTTTTT	CASQGTTGELFF
15	TRBV11-2	TRBJ2-7	NA	TRBD1	TGTGCCAGCAGCTCCTGGACAGGGTTGAGCGAGCGGCAGTACTTC	CASSSWTGLSERQYF
14	TRBV5-4	TRBJ1-1	NA	NA	TGTGCCAGCAGCCCTGTACGACGGAGGACTGAAGCTTTCTTT	CASSPVRRRTEAFF
15	TRBV4-3	TRBJ2-7	NA	NA	TGCGCCAGCAGCCAAGATCCAGTGAGCTCCTACGAGCAGTACTTC	CASSQDPVSSYEQYF
13	TRBV5-1	TRBJ2-7	NA	NA	TGCGCCAGCAGCCTTGCTAGGGGCTACGAGCAGTACTTC	CASSLARGYEQYF
13	TRBV6-5	TRBJ1-1	NA	NA	TGTGCCAGCAGCGGACATATGAACACTGAAGCTTTCTTT	CASSGHMNTEAFF
11	TRBV2	TRBJ2-5	NA	NA	TGTGCCAGCAGTGAGGACATCTCCCAGTACTTC	CASSEDISQYF
13	TRBV10-3	TRBJ2-7	once	TRBD1	TGTGCAGTACGGGGGGACAGGGGCAACGAGCAGTACTTC	CAVRGDRGNEQYF
15	TRBV7-7	TRBJ2-5	once	NA	TGTGCCAGCAGCTTAGCGGTTTCCCCCCAAGAGACCCAGTACTTC	CASSLAVSPQETQYF
14	TRBV4-1	TRBJ1-1	few	NA	TGCGCCAGCAGCCTATCGAGGATGAACACTGAAGCTTTCTTT	CASSLSRMNTEAFF
11	TRBV20-1	TRBJ2-5	NA	NA	TGCAGTGCTAGAGAGGGGGAGACCCAGTACTTC	CSAREGETQYF
12	TRBV9	TRBJ2-1	NA	NA	TGTGCCAGCAGCGTAGAAGCCGGCGAGCAGTTCTTC	CASSVEAGEQFF
10	TRBV6-5	TRBJ1-4	NA	NA	TGTGGTACAGAGGATGAAAAACTGTTTTTT	CGTEDEKLFF
11	TRBV11-1	TRBJ2-5	NA	NA	TGTGCCAGCAGCTCTTACGGGACCCAGTACTTC	CASSSYGTQYF